These 20 T cell receptor beta chains originate from one sample sequenced in a study of T-cell memory formation after mild COVID-19. TCRdb analysed the 5' RACE reads with MiXCR anew, one entry per CDR3 protein. This sample has 250,000 or so distinct CDR3 sequences, with around 17% found just once. Sequencing was performed on PBMCs or a T cell subset sorted from them (not recorded which). Receptors originate from a man aged 18 to 30 who had mild COVID-19 (a few samples of this study predate the infection). Cell type and time point are not known.

V gene TRBV4-1 combines with J gene TRBJ1-2; D not certain. CDR1 is MGHRA and CDR2 is YSYEKL in the germline V gene. CDR3 length: 12 residues. V gave up 0 bases and J gave up 12 bases, with 11 bases separating them. The CDR3 is CASSQETSIHTF. CDR3 sequence (DNA): TGCGCCAGCAGCCAAGAAACAAGTATCCACACCTTC.

The sample holds many counts of this clonotype. The chain carries TRBV20-1 and TRBJ2-5; D possibly corresponds to TRBD2 (5 bases). Germline loops: CDR1 DFQATT, CDR2 SNEGSKA (reference sequence). Trimming left V 1 base short and J 5 bases short, with 11 bases between. The CDR3 length is 13 residues. The CDR3 here is CSARGRLGETQYF. CDR3 nucleotide sequence: TGCAGTGCTAGAGGGAGGTTGGGTGAGACCCAGTACTTC.

This clonotype was seen only a few times. The V call is TRBV20-1, the J call TRBJ2-7; TRBD1 might be the D (6 bases). V was pared by 2 bases and J by 6 bases, with 14 bases between. The CDR3 totals 13 residues. Per germline, CDR1 DFQATT and CDR2 SNEGSKA (reference sequence). The CDR3 is CSARQGGRGEQYF. CDR3 bases: TGCAGTGCTAGACAAGGCGGCAGGGGCGAGCAGTACTTC.

This clonotype was observed a few times. V gene TRBV7-9 combines with J gene TRBJ2-2; unclear D gene. V was cut by 3 bases and J by 9 bases, with 5 bases left in between. The CDR3 is made up of 11 amino acids. CDR1 SEHNR and CDR2 FQNEAQ come from the germline V gene (reference sequence). CDR3 in DNA: TGTGCCAGCAGCTTTGGGAGGGAGCTGTTTTTT. Its translation is CASSFGRELFF. The full variable domain, rest sourced from reference TRBV7-9 and TRBJ2-2, is DTGVSQNPRHKITKRGQNVTFRCDPISEHNRLYWYRQTLGQGPEFLTYFQNEAQLEKSRLLSDRFSAERPKGSFSTLEIQRTEQGDSAMYLCASSFGRELFFGEGSRLTVL.

The rearrangement uses TRBV7-8 and TRBJ2-3; possibly TRBD2 for D (6 bases). V shed 3 bases and J shed 3 bases, with 13 bases lying between them. In germline, CDR1 is SGHVS, CDR2 FQNEAQ. The CDR3 extends over 15 amino acids. The CDR3 reads CASSFVLADTDTQYF. DNA of the CDR3: TGTGCCAGCAGCTTCGTTTTAGCGGATACAGATACGCAGTATTTT.

This clonotype appeared a few times. The V gene is TRBV20-1, the J gene TRBJ2-5; tentative D call: TRBD1 (5 bases). The ends were cut back, 2 bases at V and 4 bases at J, with 17 bases in the middle. This CDR3 contains 15 residues. Germline V CDR1 and CDR2: DFQATT, SNEGSKA (reference sequence). CDR3 in amino acids: CSARYPVAGRETQYF. The CDR3 region has the DNA TGCAGTGCTAGATATCCCGTGGCAGGGCGAGAGACCCAGTACTTC.

The chain joins TRBV9 to TRBJ2-2; TRBD1 is a possible D gene (5 bases). The germline V gene encodes CDR1 SGDLS and CDR2 YYNGEE. The CDR3 sequence is 16 residues long. Trimming pared 1 base from V and 1 base from J, leaving 11 bases between. The CDR3 sequence: CASSVSRVKNTGELFF. CDR3 nucleotides: TGTGCCAGCAGCGTAAGCAGGGTAAAGAACACCGGGGAGCTGTTTTTT.

The V gene is TRBV5-1, the J gene TRBJ2-7, with D maybe TRBD1 (5 bases). V was trimmed by 1 base and J by 12 bases, leaving 8 bases between them. Germline CDR1 is SGHRS and CDR2 is YFSETQ. This CDR3 has 10 residues. The CDR3 is CASSLYRRYF. CDR3 nucleotides: TGCGCCAGCAGCTTGTACAGGAGGTACTTC.

J is TRBJ2-3 and V is TRBV4-3, with 9 positions matching TRBD1. The length of the CDR3 is 14 residues. V lost 4 bases and J lost 4; bases outside the gene matches: 3. The germline CDR1 and CDR2 sequences are LGHNA and YSLEER. In nucleotides, the CDR3 is TGCGCCAGCAGCCGGGACAGGGCCGCAGATACGCAGTATTTT. It encodes CASSRDRAADTQYF.

The genes are TRBV6-5 and TRBJ2-3, with TRBD2 matching over 7 bases. The CDR3 sequence is 16 residues long. Looked up from germline, CDR1 is MNHEY and CDR2 is SVGAGI. J gave up 4 bases and V 6 bases, and 13 bases lay outside the gene matches. The DNA of the CDR3 is TGTGCCAGCAGACCGTTGGGCGGGGGAACCCCAGATACGCAGTATTTT. Protein product: CASRPLGGGTPDTQYF.

In its sample, this clonotype was seen a few times. J is TRBJ1-5 and V is TRBV2, with D perhaps TRBD1 (6 bases). This CDR3 region has 14 residues. The germline V gene has CDR1 SNHLY and CDR2 FYNNEI. Trimming stripped 4 bases from V and 4 bases from J, with 11 bases between. In nucleotides, the CDR3 is TGTGCCAGCAGTGTACAGGGCAGGAATCAGCCCCAGCATTTT. This translates into CASSVQGRNQPQHF.

This clonotype was seen a handful of times. J is TRBJ2-3 and V is TRBV5-1; D assignment may be TRBD1 or TRBD2 (5 bases each). The V gene lost 6 bases and the J gene lost 2 bases, with 13 bases spanning the gap. The CDR3 spans 14 residues. Germline loops: CDR1 SGHRS, CDR2 YFSETQ. The CDR3 reads CASNPGRDTDTQYF. CDR3 bases: TGCGCCAGCAATCCGGGACGGGACACAGATACGCAGTATTTT.

This clonotype appeared a few times. This chain connects TRBV20-1 to TRBJ1-6; D is ambiguous. The V gene lost 2 bases and the J gene lost 8 bases, with 7 bases spanning the gap. This CDR3 is 12 amino acids long. Germline CDR1 reads DFQATT; CDR2 reads SNEGSKA (reference sequence). DNA for the CDR3: TGCAGTGCTAGACTTGGGGATTCACCCCTCCACTTT. Translated, it gives CSARLGDSPLHF.

There are a few counts of this clonotype. The genes are TRBV3-1 and TRBJ2-3; 7 nucleotides agree with TRBD2. The length of the CDR3 is 16 residues. CDR1 and CDR2 (germline): LGHDT, YNNKEL (reference sequence). Trimming at V came to 1 base and at J to 3 bases, leaving 7 bases not matched to a gene. The DNA for the CDR3 is TGTGCCAGCAGCCAAGCCCAACAGCGGGGAACAGATACGCAGTATTTT. This encodes CASSQAQQRGTDTQYF.

This chain links TRBV20-1 with TRBJ1-5; D is possibly TRBD1 (5 bases). This CDR3 comprises 14 residues. In germline, CDR1 is DFQATT, CDR2 SNEGSKA (reference sequence). V shed 3 bases and J shed 6 bases, with 15 bases lying between them. CDR3 nucleotides: TGCAGTGCTAGGGGGCCCCAGGACGGTCAGCCCCAGCATTTT. Its protein is CSARGPQDGQPQHF.

The chain has TRBV10-3 and TRBJ2-1, with TRBD1 identical over 7 bases. The trim removed 10 bases at V and 7 bases at J, leaving 7 bases unmatched. Germline V gene sequence: CDR1 ENHRY, CDR2 SYGVKD. The CDR3 extends over 12 amino acids. DNA for the CDR3: TGTGCCAGCATGACAGGGACGAATGAGCAGTTCTTC. Its translation is CASMTGTNEQFF.

This clonotype occurred a few times. The V call is TRBV12-3 or TRBV12-4, the J call TRBJ2-2; perhaps TRBD1 as D (6 bases). This CDR3 region has 14 residues. Between the trimmed V and J ends, which lost 6 bases and 5 bases, there was a span of 13 bases. The chain's CDR3 is CASRGRTATGELFF. The CDR3 DNA sequence: TGTGCCAGCAGGGGCAGGACAGCTACCGGGGAGCTGTTTTTT.

Comments on this clonotype: Since a much larger clone is just one base distant, this may be a read error. CDR3 DNA sequence: TGTGCCGGCAGCCCCAGATGGGGACTGAGCACAGATACGCAGTATTTT. Encoded protein: CAGSPRWGLSTDTQYF. This chain connects TRBV7-9 to TRBJ2-3, with D possibly matching TRBD2 (6 bases). The CDR3 is 16 residues long. Germline V lookup: CDR1 SEHNR, CDR2 FQNEAQ (reference sequence).

This rearrangement joins TRBV7-9 to TRBJ2-3; D is possibly TRBD2 (5 bases). V was cut by 3 bases and J by 0 bases, with 10 bases left in between. CDR1 SEHNR and CDR2 FQNEAQ come from the germline V gene (reference sequence). This CDR3 region has 15 residues. The chain's CDR3 is CASSFGRTSTDTQYF. CDR3 bases: TGTGCCAGCAGCTTTGGACGGACTAGCACAGATACGCAGTATTTT.

This chain links TRBV6-4 with TRBJ1-1; D gene uncertain. The germline V gene encodes CDR1 MRHNA and CDR2 SNTAGT. Trimming removed 3 bases at V and 1 base at J, with 12 bases between. The CDR3 has 15 amino acids. The CDR3 region is CASSETANRNTEAFF. The CDR3 DNA reads TGTGCCAGCAGTGAAACCGCCAACCGGAACACTGAAGCTTTCTTT.